The 27 T cell receptor beta chains given below trace back to one sample, sequenced in a study of CD8 T cells in ankylosing spondylitis. MiXCR, applied by TCRdb to the 5' RACE reads, yields one record per CDR3 protein. The sample includes 200,000 or so distinct CDR3 sequences, 10% to 15% of them seen just once. Sequencing used blood, either unsorted or a sorted T cell fraction (not recorded which). These receptors were taken from a female donor with ankylosing spondylitis or in good health (not recorded which).

This clonotype occurred many times. The V and J genes are TRBV25-1 and TRBJ2-1; tentatively, D is TRBD2 (5 bases). The length of the CDR3 is 16 residues. CDR1 and CDR2 from the germline V gene are MGHDK and SYGVNS. Trimming took off 8 bases at V and 0 bases at J, with 17 bases between the two ends. This chain's CDR3 is CASRNELRASYNEQFF. Here the CDR3 DNA reads TGTGCCAGCCGTAACGAATTGAGGGCCTCCTACAATGAGCAGTTCTTC.

As regards this clonotype: This could be a read error, since a much larger clone is one nucleotide away. The V gene is TRBV6-5, the J gene TRBJ2-7; D possibly uses TRBD1 or TRBD2 (6 bases each). CDR1 and CDR2 from the germline V gene are MNHEY and SVGAGI. The CDR3 spans 12 residues. Deletions cut 6 bases from V and 10 bases from J, with 16 bases between. Here the CDR3 DNA reads TGTGCCAGCAGCCTATGGGGGGCAGAACAGTACTTC. Translated, it gives CASSLWGAEQYF.

In its sample, this clonotype was seen many times. The chain links TRBV29-1 to TRBJ2-1, with TRBD2 identical over 7 bases. This CDR3 contains 15 residues. Germline CDR1 is SQVTM and CDR2 is ANQGSEA. J was trimmed by 4 bases and V by 6 bases; bases with no gene match: 12. Written as DNA, the CDR3 is TGCAGCGTCCCCGGGGAGGGACTATCATACAATGAGCAGTTCTTC. It is translated as CSVPGEGLSYNEQFF.

In this sample, this clonotype turned up many times. The rearrangement joins TRBV20-1 to TRBJ1-2; TRBD1 aligns across 7 bases. In germline, CDR1 is DFQATT, CDR2 SNEGSKA (reference sequence). The CDR3 extends over 13 amino acids. V trimming: 3 bases; J trimming: 8 bases; junction bases outside the gene matches: 9. The CDR3 DNA reads as TGCAGTGCTAGGAAAACAGGGGCGGGAGGCTACACCTTC. Its protein product is CSARKTGAGGYTF.

This clonotype was counted a few times. The rearrangement links TRBV20-1 to TRBJ2-1; D is unresolved. The CDR3 has 14 residues. V was trimmed by 5 bases and J by 10 bases, leaving 21 bases between them. Germline CDR1 DFQATT, CDR2 SNEGSKA (reference sequence). CDR3 residues: CSAAFLEALGEQFF. For the CDR3, the DNA is TGCAGTGCTGCCTTCCTCGAAGCCCTCGGGGAGCAGTTCTTC.

J is TRBJ2-1 and V is TRBV11-3; 7 positions agree with TRBD2. The V and J ends lost 4 bases and 9 bases, in that order; junction bases with no gene match: 6. Germline assignment: CDR1 SGHNT and CDR2 YENEEA. The CDR3 is 13 amino acids. This CDR3 reads CASSSTSATEQFF. DNA for the CDR3: TGTGCCAGCAGCTCCACTAGCGCGACTGAGCAGTTCTTC.

This clonotype was seen repeatedly, ten times or more. V and J are TRBV20-1 and TRBJ2-3; 11 bases are a match to TRBD2. CDR1 DFQATT and CDR2 SNEGSKA come from the germline V gene (reference sequence). V lost 5 bases and J lost 4; bases outside the gene matches: 20. The CDR3 totals 19 residues. The CDR3 bases are TGCAGTGCTCGTGACTCTCTAGCGGGAGGATTAGTCCGCCCAGATACGCAGTATTTT. Translation: CSARDSLAGGLVRPDTQYF.

The CDR3, as DNA: TGTGCCAGCGCCCGAGTTGGGGGGACAGCCAAGGATGGCTACACCTTC. Translation gives CASARVGGTAKDGYTF. The chain recombines TRBV5-6 with TRBJ1-2, with 7 bases identical to TRBD1. J gave up 6 bases and V 7 bases, and 18 bases lay outside the gene matches. Germline CDR1 SGHDT, CDR2 YYEEEE. This CDR3 spans 16 amino acids.

This clonotype showed up many times. The gene calls are TRBV6-1 and TRBJ1-1; D unclear. This CDR3 comprises 14 residues. Germline assignment: CDR1 MNHNS and CDR2 SASEGT. With 5 bases removed from V and 6 bases from J, the gap between germline ends came to 16 bases. CDR3 nucleotide sequence: TGTGCCAGCAGTCCAGACGGGGAATTCTCTGAAGCTTTCTTT. This codes for CASSPDGEFSEAFF.

This clonotype was seen at least ten times. This chain joins TRBV7-2 and TRBJ2-2; a possible D gene is TRBD2 (6 bases). V lost 5 bases and J lost 4, with 17 bases in between. The germline V gene encodes CDR1 SGHTA and CDR2 FQGNSA. The CDR3 contains 16 residues. As DNA, the CDR3 is TGTGCCAGCAGCCCACCGGGACTGACGGTCACCGGGGAGCTGTTTTTT. It is translated as CASSPPGLTVTGELFF.

This clonotype was recorded at least ten times. The chain uses TRBV29-1 and TRBJ2-5; 8 positions match TRBD2. Losses at the gene ends were 4 bases for V and 4 bases for J; bases not matched to a gene: 2. The CDR3 has 12 amino acids. CDR1 and CDR2 (germline): SQVTM, ANQGSEA. Here the CDR3 reads CSVATSGETQYF. CDR3 DNA sequence: TGCAGCGTTGCCACTAGCGGAGAGACCCAGTACTTC.

The chain links TRBV9 to TRBJ2-3; no clear D gene. Germline-derived CDR1 and CDR2 are SGDLS and YYNGEE. The V and J ends lost 3 bases and 2 bases respectively, with 13 bases between them. The CDR3 runs 15 residues. CDR3 bases: TGTGCCAGCAGCGGTAGCAGGAAGGTCACAGATACGCAGTATTTT. It codes for CASSGSRKVTDTQYF.

In its sample, this clonotype was seen a few times. The chain is built from TRBV11-3 and TRBJ2-1; TRBD2 might be the D (6 bases). CDR3 length: 13 amino acids. Germline V gives CDR1 SGHNT, CDR2 YENEEA. Trimming took 0 bases from V and 11 from J, leaving 11 bases between them. The CDR3 here is CASSLDSGDKQFF. CDR3 bases: TGTGCCAGCAGCTTAGATTCGGGGGATAAGCAGTTCTTC.

This clonotype was observed many times. This sequence joins TRBV12-3 or TRBV12-4 and TRBJ2-2; D is undetermined. The CDR3 is made up of 13 amino acids. V shed 10 bases and J shed 7 bases, with 16 bases lying between them. The CDR3 nucleotides are TGTGCCACCTACTCGAGCCAACACGGGGAGCTGTTTTTT. Translation: CATYSSQHGELFF.

This clonotype came up many times. V and J are TRBV4-2 and TRBJ2-7; 9 bases align to TRBD2. Germline V CDR1 and CDR2: LGHNA, YNFKEQ. The CDR3 consists of 15 residues. Trimming took 0 bases from V and 7 from J; bases not matched to a gene: 7. This chain's CDR3 is CASSQDIAGAGEQYF. The DNA for the CDR3 is TGTGCCAGCAGCCAAGACATAGCGGGAGCCGGGGAGCAGTACTTC.

This clonotype showed up just once. The V gene is TRBV5-6, the J gene TRBJ2-7; 12 nucleotides agree with TRBD2. Germline loops: CDR1 SGHDT, CDR2 YYEEEE. There are 16 residues in the CDR3. V shed 4 bases, J shed 0 bases, and the junction held 5 bases outside the gene matches. The CDR3 region is CASSARLAGASYEQYF. The CDR3 DNA reads as TGTGCCAGCAGCGCTCGACTAGCGGGGGCCTCCTACGAGCAGTACTTC. Together with reference TRBV5-6 and TRBJ2-7, the CDR3 gives the full variable domain: DAGVTQSPTHLIKTRGQQVTLRCSPKSGHDTVSWYQQALGQGPQFIFQYYEEEERQRGNFPDRFSGHQFPNYSSELNVNALLLGDSALYLCASSARLAGASYEQYFGPGTRLTVT.

The J gene is TRBJ2-5, the V gene TRBV5-6; D is perhaps TRBD2 (6 bases). Germline V gene data show CDR1 as SGHDT and CDR2 as YYEEEE. CDR3 length: 16 residues. V was cut by 4 bases and J by 5 bases, with 21 bases left in between. The CDR3 region has the DNA TGTGCCAGCAGCCATCTAGCGAGGGGCTCCCGGGAGACCCAGTACTTC. This sequence encodes CASSHLARGSRETQYF. Based on the CDR3 plus reference TRBV5-6 and TRBJ2-5, the full variable domain is DAGVTQSPTHLIKTRGQQVTLRCSPKSGHDTVSWYQQALGQGPQFIFQYYEEEERQRGNFPDRFSGHQFPNYSSELNVNALLLGDSALYLCASSHLARGSRETQYFGPGTRLLVL.

With regard to this clonotype: A much larger clone sits a single nucleotide away, making a read error possible. The J gene is TRBJ2-1, the V gene TRBV12-3 or TRBV12-4; D is unresolved. CDR3 length: 14 amino acids. V dropped 1 base and J dropped 0 bases, with 4 bases sitting between them. The CDR3 here is CASSLVGSYNEQFF. The CDR3 DNA reads as TGTGCCAGCAGTTTAGTGGGCTCCTACAATGAGCAGTTCTTC.

This clonotype occurred many times. The gene calls are TRBV7-6 and TRBJ1-1; TRBD1 is a possible D gene (5 bases). Germline values: CDR1 SGHVS, CDR2 FNYEAQ. V lost 5 bases to trimming and J lost 1 base, with 11 bases between them. The CDR3 has 14 residues. This CDR3 is CASSPGPGNTEAFF. CDR3 DNA sequence: TGTGCCAGCAGCCCGGGGCCCGGGAACACTGAAGCTTTCTTT. Looking up the rest from reference TRBV7-6 and TRBJ1-1 gives the full variable domain: GAGVSQSPRYKVTKRGQDVALRCDPISGHVSLYWYRQALGQGPEFLTYFNYEAQQDKSGLPNDRFSAERPEGSISTLTIQRTEQRDSAMYRCASSPGPGNTEAFFGQGTRLTVV.

This chain links TRBV24-1 with TRBJ2-1, with TRBD2 matching 8 bases. CDR3 length: 16 amino acids. Germline V gene data show CDR1 as KGHDR and CDR2 as SFDVKD. Trimming removed 3 bases from V and 1 base from J; junction bases left unmatched: 4. The CDR3 DNA reads as TGTGCCACCAGTGATCAGACTAGCGCATCCTACAATGAGCAGTTCTTC. Its protein product is CATSDQTSASYNEQFF.

The table lists this clonotype with many counts. V and J are TRBV5-5 and TRBJ2-2; 8 bases align to TRBD2. Unmatched junction bases numbered 11, after V lost 9 bases and J lost 4 bases. CDR1 and CDR2 (germline): SGHKS, YYEKEE (reference sequence). CDR3 length: 15 residues. The CDR3 is CAISSSAGGTGELFF. CDR3 nucleotide sequence: TGTGCCATCAGTAGTTCTGCGGGAGGCACCGGGGAGCTGTTTTTT.

This clonotype was recorded many times. J is TRBJ1-5 and V is TRBV6-1; D is ambiguous. Germline lookup yields CDR1 MNHNS and CDR2 SASEGT. V lost 2 bases to trimming and J lost 1 base, with 9 bases between them. This CDR3 contains 15 residues. The CDR3 DNA reads TGTGCCAGCAGTGAACCGGGGATAAGCAATCAGCCCCAGCATTTT. This translates into CASSEPGISNQPQHF.

At least ten counts were recorded for this clonotype. This chain links TRBV4-1 with TRBJ2-3; D is ambiguous. The CDR3 runs to 11 residues. Trimming left V 6 bases short and J 4 bases short, with 5 bases between. The germline V gene encodes CDR1 MGHRA and CDR2 YSYEKL. CDR3 nucleotides: TGCGCCAGCAGGGAATCAGATACGCAGTATTTT. Translation: CASRESDTQYF.

This clonotype was detected only a few times. This CDR3 reads CASSWTGQETQYF. CDR3 DNA: TGTGCCAGCAGCTGGACAGGGCAAGAGACCCAGTACTTC. The chain employs TRBV7-2 and TRBJ2-5, with 8 bases that match TRBD1. This CDR3 contains 13 residues. Germline lookup yields CDR1 SGHTA and CDR2 FQGNSA. With 4 bases clipped from V and 2 bases from J, the junction kept 0 bases outside the gene matches.

A note on this clonotype: Compared with germline, one end of the junction differs, possibly owing to a read error. V usage is TRBV5-1 and J usage is TRBJ2-3, with TRBD2 matching 12 bases. There are 15 residues in the CDR3. In germline, CDR1 is SGHRS, CDR2 YFSETQ. The CDR3 DNA reads TGCACCAGCAGCTGGACTAGCGGGGTCACAGATACGCAGTATTTT. Translated: CTSSWTSGVTDTQYF.

This chain joins TRBV11-2 and TRBJ2-1, with TRBD2 identical over 8 bases. Trimming took 0 bases from V and 5 from J; bases not matched to a gene: 18. The CDR3 runs 20 residues. Germline V gene sequence: CDR1 SGHAT, CDR2 FQNNGV. The chain's CDR3 is CASSLDPTGLETIGDNEQFF. The CDR3 DNA is TGTGCCAGCAGCTTAGATCCCACGGGACTAGAGACAATTGGCGACAATGAGCAGTTCTTC.

This clonotype has a count of ten or more. V gene TRBV5-1 combines with J gene TRBJ2-1; 10 bases are a match to TRBD2. The CDR3 is made up of 16 amino acids. Trimming cost V 4 bases and J 4 bases; bases outside gene matches: 8. Germline V gene lookup returns CDR1 SGHRS and CDR2 YFSETQ. The CDR3 region is CASSGRGLALYNEQFF. CDR3 in DNA: TGCGCCAGCAGCGGAAGGGGACTAGCGCTATACAATGAGCAGTTCTTC. The whole variable domain, filled in from reference TRBV5-1 and TRBJ2-1, reads KAGVTQTPRYLIKTRGQQVTLSCSPISGHRSVSWYQQTPGQGLQFLFEYFSETQRNKGNFPGRFSGRQFSNSRSEMNVSTLELGDSALYLCASSGRGLALYNEQFFGPGTRLTVL.